This T cell receptor (beta chain) was recovered during a study of blood T cells in healthy people across ages. V was trimmed by 3 bases and J by 5 bases, leaving 7 bases between them. This CDR3 contains 12 residues. Germline V gene lookup returns CDR1 SGHAT and CDR2 FQNNGV. Whole-study results and caveats: Diversity figures based on one million T cells were deemed too low.

About this clonotype itself: What it binds is not known. A much larger clonotype is one base distant, so this may be a read error.

Next came a second PCR, run for 7 to 11 cycles, which used a sample-barcoded 5' primer along with a J-beta primer mix. Each CDR3 protein is one row after TCRdb ran MiXCR on the 5' RACE reads. The profile shows about 840,000 distinct CDR3 sequences, roughly 28% of them singletons. In addition, the sample was reused for a study of T cells of mothers and their children. That paper notes: Every mother supplied over 9.5 million TCR beta CDR3 reads and every child a few million.

The sequenced sample was blood. This receptor was taken from a woman aged 40 to 55 in good health. The chain uses TRBV11-2 and TRBJ2-5, with D hard to call. The CDR3 loop is CASSFDFETQYF. DNA of the CDR3: TGTGCCAGCAGCTTCGACTTCGAGACCCAGTACTTC.